Presented here are 2 T cell receptor beta chains from one specimen sequenced in a study of blood T cell repertoires in COVID-19. The data were produced by immunoSEQ multiplex PCR, yet TCRdb's version contains in-frame clones alone and is incomplete. The data contain about 160,000 clones, approximately 80% of them singletons. Sequencing was done on a sample of peripheral blood. These receptors came from a man in his fifties or sixties with acute or convalescent COVID-19.

The V call is TRBV29-1, the J call TRBJ1-4; D gene ambiguous. Germline V gene data show CDR1 as SQVTM and CDR2 as ANQGSEA. The CDR3 covers 17 residues. V gave up 4 bases and J gave up 2 bases, with 20 bases separating them. CDR3 protein: CSVGGRGDLLTNEKLFF. The CDR3 region has the DNA TGCAGCGTTGGAGGGCGTGGGGATTTACTCACTAATGAAAAACTGTTTTTT.

This clone appeared once. The chain joins TRBV19 to TRBJ1-2; D not certain. CDR3 length: 15 residues. Trimming pared 3 bases from V and 0 bases from J, leaving 11 bases between. From germline, CDR1 is LNHDA and CDR2 SQIVND (reference sequence). CDR3 sequence (DNA): TGTGCCAGTAGTATGGCACCCGGAGCTAACTATGGCTACACCTTC. This translates into CASSMAPGANYGYTF.